This T cell receptor (beta chain) was recovered during a study of T cell clonality in common variable immunodeficiency. Whole-study results and caveats: Compared with controls, CVID subjects had fewer shared TCRbeta clones. Fewer deletions and N-nucleotide insertions were reportedly seen in common variable immunodeficiency TCR beta sequences.

This clone was picked up many times. Its antigen remains unknown. The read halts 3 residues ahead of the CDR3 end, with the missing end drawn from the germline J gene. Control and CVID samples contributed equal amounts of genomic DNA. Profiled with immunoSEQ multiplex PCR; TCRdb holds only in-frame clones, not every one. Reported are about 28,000 clones, none seen only once; the ten largest carry 29%. This CDR3 spans 12 amino acids. Germline CDR1 and CDR2: MRHNA and SNTAGT. Between the trimmed V and J ends, which lost 8 bases and 7 bases, there was a span of 12 bases. Blood samples were heparinized, roughly 4.5 to 8.5 ml per donor.

This sequence was found in a human donor with common variable immunodeficiency. This chain links TRBV6-4 with TRBJ2-1; D is perhaps TRBD1 (5 bases). The sequenced material came from peripheral blood mononuclear cells. This CDR3 reads CASSLGVNEQFF. The sequenced CDR3 bases are TGTGCCAGCTCCCTAGGGGTTAATGAG.